Shown below are 2 T cell receptor beta chains from a single sample sequenced in a study of cytomegalovirus exposure and HLA in healthy donors. In the PCR, 60 Vbeta and 13 Jbeta primers were used. Profiling relied on immunoSEQ multiplex PCR, and the TCRdb table lists in-frame clones only, not all of them. The listing contains around 75,000 clones. What was sequenced was PBMCs. These receptors came from a middle-aged man in good health and CMV-seropositive.

CDR3: CASSLLSLLVFTGELFF. The CDR3 DNA sequence: TGTGCCAGCAGCCTATTGAGCTTACTAGTATTCACCGGGGAGCTGTTTTTT. V usage is TRBV9 and J usage is TRBJ2-2; D is perhaps TRBD2 (5 bases). Germline values: CDR1 SGDLS, CDR2 YYNGEE. V shed 4 bases and J shed 4 bases, with 20 bases lying between them. This CDR3 has 17 amino acids.

This chain joins TRBV29-1 and TRBJ2-1; 8 nucleotides match TRBD2. The germline CDR1 and CDR2 sequences are SQVTM and ANQGSEA. This CDR3 is 12 amino acids long. Unmatched junction bases numbered 4, after V lost 7 bases and J lost 5 bases. The CDR3 protein is CSGIAGHNEQFF. The DNA for the CDR3 is TGCAGCGGAATAGCGGGGCACAATGAGCAGTTCTTC.